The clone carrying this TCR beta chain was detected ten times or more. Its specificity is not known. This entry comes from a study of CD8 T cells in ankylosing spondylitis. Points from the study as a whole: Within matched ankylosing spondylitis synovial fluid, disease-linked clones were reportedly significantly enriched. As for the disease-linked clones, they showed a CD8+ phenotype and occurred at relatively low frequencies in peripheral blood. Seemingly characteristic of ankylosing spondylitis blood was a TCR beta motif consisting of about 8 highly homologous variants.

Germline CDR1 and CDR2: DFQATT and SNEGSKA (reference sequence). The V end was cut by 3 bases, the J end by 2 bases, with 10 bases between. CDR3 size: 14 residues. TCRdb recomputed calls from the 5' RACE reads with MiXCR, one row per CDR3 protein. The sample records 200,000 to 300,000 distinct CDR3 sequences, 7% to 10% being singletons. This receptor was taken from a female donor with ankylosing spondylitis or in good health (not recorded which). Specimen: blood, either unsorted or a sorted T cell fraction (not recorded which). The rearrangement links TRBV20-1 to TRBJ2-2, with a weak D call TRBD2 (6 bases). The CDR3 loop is CSASSSANTGELFF. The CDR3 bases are TGCAGTGCTAGCTCTAGCGCAAACACCGGGGAGCTGTTTTTT.